This section outlines one T cell receptor beta chain sequence together with its context. Its target is not known. PCR was performed using 60 Vbeta and 13 Jbeta primers. Only in-frame clones appear in the TCRdb table, and some are missing; sequencing was by immunoSEQ multiplex PCR. Of about 230,000 clones in the sample, roughly 84% were seen once. This sample is part of a study of cytomegalovirus exposure and HLA in healthy donors. General observations from the study: Excluded: some indistinguishable V segments such as TRBV6-2 and TRBV6-3. A later analysis showed that HLA-associated TCR beta chains had undergone more clonal expansion than equally common others.

Per the germline V gene, CDR1 is SGHTA and CDR2 is FQGTGA. The J segment lost 6 bases and the V segment lost 4 bases, leaving 5 bases of the junction unmatched. The CDR3 extends over 13 amino acids. Material: PBMCs. This receptor was obtained from a girl aged 2 to 10 in good health and CMV-seronegative. The V call is TRBV7-3, the J call TRBJ2-7, with TRBD1 matching 8 bases. CDR3 sequence: CASSSGQGGEQYF. DNA of the CDR3: TGTGCCAGCAGCTCAGGACAGGGCGGCGAGCAGTACTTC. The variable domain in full, completed from reference TRBV7-3 and TRBJ2-7, reads GAGVSQTPSNKVTEKGKYVELRCDPISGHTALYWYRQSLGQGPEFLIYFQGTGAADDSGLPNDRFFAVRPEGSVSTLKIQRTERGDSAVYLCASSSGQGGEQYFGPGTRLTVT.